This T cell receptor (beta chain) was sequenced in a study of blood T cell repertoires in COVID-19. Across the study: In each case, the material was cDNA or gDNA derived from T cells, B-cell-depleted T cells, or PBMCs.

As originally analysed: Amplification of reference gene primers provided the estimated nucleated cell counts. Only in-frame clones appear in the TCRdb table, and some are missing; sequencing was by immunoSEQ multiplex PCR. That table is the source of V, J and clone size, and D and trimming were worked out from the DNA. The sample records 80,000 to 100,000 clones, roughly 80% being singletons. Germline V gene data show CDR1 as SNHLY and CDR2 as FYNNEI. Trimming removed 5 bases at V and 4 bases at J, with 8 bases between. The CDR3 is made up of 12 amino acids. This clone came up a few times. The source is a man aged 50 to 59 who had recovered from COVID-19. The chain combines TRBV2 with TRBJ2-5, with a possible D match to TRBD1 (5 bases). The sample taken for sequencing was peripheral blood. CDR3 loop: CASSNRPETQYF. CDR3 nucleotide sequence: TGTGCCAGCAGTAACAGGCCAGAGACCCAGTACTTC. Supplemented by reference TRBV2 and TRBJ2-5, the full variable domain reads EPEVTQTPSHQVTQMGQEVILRCVPISNHLYFYWYRQILGQKVEFLVSFYNNEISEKSEIFDDQFSVERPDGSNFTLKIRSTKLEDSAMYFCASSNRPETQYFGPGTRLLVL.